The rows below give T cell receptor beta chains drawn from one sample of a study of control samples from healthy donors and cancer patients. Clones were read by immunoSEQ multiplex PCR, and TCRdb kept only the in-frame ones, dropping some. The repertoire holds some 82,000 clones, with around 87% as singletons. Sequencing input: blood. Receptors originate from a man aged 50 or older in good health. Both conserved end residues are part of each CDR3. D genes are given only for firm matches. Some rows mark clone size as missing; the rest say once, few, many or name a class of expanded clone.

once	TRBJ1-1	NA	TRBV27	CASSIRGGTEAFF	TGTGCCAGCAGCATCAGGGGAGGGACTGAAGCTTTCTTT
NA	TRBJ2-4	NA	TRBV9	CASRLIQRAKNIQYF	TGTGCCAGCAGATTGATTCAGAGGGCCAAAAACATTCAGTACTTC
NA	TRBJ2-5	NA	TRBV6-1	CASSERATRGQETQYF	TGTGCCAGCAGTGAAAGAGCGACTAGAGGCCAAGAGACCCAGTACTTC
NA	TRBJ1-6	NA	TRBV6-4	CASSDPTGVSPLHF	TGTGCCAGCAGTGACCCCACGGGGGTATCACCCCTCCACTTT
NA	TRBJ2-7	NA	TRBV5-6	CASSLDLYEQYF	TGTGCCAGCAGCTTGGACCTCTACGAGCAGTACTTC
NA	TRBJ2-3	TRBD2	TRBV7-3	CASSFSSGITDTQYF	TGTGCCAGCAGCTTCTCTAGCGGCATCACAGATACGCAGTATTTT
NA	TRBJ2-3	NA	TRBV20-1	CSAGYTDTQYF	TGCAGTGCTGGATATACAGATACGCAGTATTTT
NA	TRBJ2-7	NA	TRBV7-2	CASNWGSGGYEQYF	TGTGCCAGCAACTGGGGTAGCGGAGGCTACGAGCAGTACTTC
NA	TRBJ1-6	NA	TRBV6-5	CASSYSRGGDSPLHF	TGTGCCAGCAGTTACTCGAGGGGAGGCGATTCACCCCTCCACTTT
once	TRBJ2-1	NA	TRBV6-6	CASSYIYNEQFF	TGTGCCAGCAGTTATATATACAATGAGCAGTTCTTC
NA	TRBJ1-2	NA	TRBV27	CASSGLGGYTF	TGTGCCAGCAGCGGACTCGGGGGCTACACCTTC